The present entry profiles one TCR beta chain with its context. Its antigen is not identified. The deep-level immunoSEQ assay was used. The method was immunoSEQ multiplex PCR; TCRdb's version includes in-frame clones alone and lacks a portion of them. The sample has under 2.5 million clones; 80% to 95% are singletons. After removal of 8 bases from V and 0 bases from J, the junction contained 4 bases not matched to a gene. The CDR3 loop spans 14 amino acids. CDR1 and CDR2 from the germline V gene are MGHDK and SYGVNS. This sample was included in a study of shared clonotypes between healthy human individuals. Study information: Samples came from a couple of female and a few male donors aged 18 to 49. Study results and limitations: Generation probabilities of non-shared clonotypes were lower (relative to those shared by all four donors).

The source material was naive CD4+ T cells from PBMCs. Subset indicated: CD45RA+ positively selected. The chain couples TRBV25-1 to TRBJ1-3; 7 positions match TRBD1. This receptor was taken from a man younger than 30 in good health. Some clones in this sample may be carry-over from other donors' samples. CDR3 nucleotides: TGTGCCAGCTCGGACAGGCCCTCTGGAAACACCATATATTTT. This gives the protein CASSDRPSGNTIYF. The whole variable domain, remainder taken from reference TRBV25-1 and TRBJ1-3, is EADIYQTPRYLVIGTGKKITLECSQTMGHDKMYWYQQDPGMELHLIHYSYGVNSTEKGDLSSESTVSRIRTEHFPLTLESARPSHTSQYLCASSDRPSGNTIYFGEGSWLTVV.